These T cell receptor beta chains were read from a single sample in a study of cytomegalovirus exposure and HLA in healthy donors. Profiling relied on immunoSEQ multiplex PCR, and the TCRdb table lists in-frame clones only, not all of them. The sample carries roughly 130,000 clones, roughly 82% recorded once. Sequencing used PBMCs. The receptors come from a male donor in good health and CMV-seropositive. The CDR3 runs from the conserved cysteine through the conserved F or W. The D gene is left open where the match is weak. Only part of the rows carry a size: once, few, many, or a class if the clone is expanded.

>TRBV6-4|-|-|TRBJ2-2
CASSDSERESTRELFF
TGTGCCAGCAGTGACTCGGAACGGGAGAGCACCAGGGAGCTGTTTTTT
>TRBV29-1|-|TRBD2|TRBJ2-1
CSANKRETYNEQFF
TGCAGCGCTAATAAGCGGGAGACCTACAATGAGCAGTTCTTC
>TRBV11-1|-|TRBD2|TRBJ2-1
CASSLARAGGPSNEQFF
TGTGCCAGCAGCTTAGCGCGGGCGGGAGGGCCCTCCAATGAGCAGTTCTTC
>TRBV7-6|-|-|TRBJ2-3
CASSQGAASTDTQYF
TGTGCCAGCAGCCAAGGGGCGGCTAGCACAGATACGCAGTATTTT
>TRBV19|once|-|TRBJ1-5
CASTQTGVGGPQHF
TGTGCCAGTACCCAGACGGGGGTTGGGGGGCCCCAGCATTTT
>TRBV5-1|-|TRBD1|TRBJ2-3
CASSFLAGTGRADTQYF
TGCGCCAGCAGCTTCCTAGCCGGGACAGGGCGCGCAGATACGCAGTATTTT
>TRBV5-4|-|-|TRBJ2-5
CASSLAGGQETQYF
TGTGCCAGCAGCTTGGCAGGGGGGCAAGAGACCCAGTACTTC
>TRBV9|-|TRBD1|TRBJ2-7
CASSVWDRGGEQYF
TGTGCCAGCAGCGTATGGGACAGGGGTGGCGAGCAGTACTTC
>TRBV6-1|-|TRBD2|TRBJ2-7
CASSGLGLAYEQYF
TGTGCCAGCAGTGGGTTAGGACTAGCGTACGAGCAGTACTTC
>TRBV19|-|TRBD2|TRBJ2-3
CASSTTSGRTDTQYF
TGTGCCAGTAGTACGACTAGCGGGAGGACAGATACGCAGTATTTT
>TRBV30|-|-|TRBJ1-5
CAWSDRALQPQHF
TGTGCCTGGAGTGACAGGGCCCTTCAGCCCCAGCATTTT
>TRBV20-1|-|-|TRBJ2-2
CSAPRGSRLFF
TGCAGTGCCCCTAGGGGGTCAAGACTGTTTTTT
>TRBV30|few|TRBD1|TRBJ1-4
CAWSLGTGGNEKLFF
TGTGCCTGGTCCCTCGGGACAGGGGGTAATGAAAAACTGTTTTTT
>TRBV9|-|-|TRBJ2-5
CASSVAGRETQYF
TGTGCCAGCAGCGTGGCGGGAAGGGAGACCCAGTACTTC
>TRBV5-1|-|-|TRBJ2-5
CASSLVPGEETQYF
TGCGCCAGCAGCTTGGTTCCAGGGGAAGAGACCCAGTACTTC
>TRBV6-5|-|-|TRBJ1-3
CASSYLGSGSGNTIYF
TGTGCCAGCAGTTATCTCGGGAGCGGGTCTGGAAACACCATATATTTT
>TRBV5-4|-|-|TRBJ2-7
CASSSGTGYEQYF
TGTGCCAGCAGCTCGGGTACAGGGTACGAGCAGTACTTC
>TRBV6-1|once|TRBD2|TRBJ2-2
CASSEAGRGGELFF
TGTGCCAGCAGTGAAGCCGGGAGGGGTGGGGAGCTGTTTTTT
>TRBV5-6|-|-|TRBJ2-7
CASSSGYLMGYEQYF
TGTGCCAGCAGCTCGGGGTATTTAATGGGGTACGAGCAGTACTTC
>TRBV9|-|TRBD1|TRBJ2-7
CASSDGQGISYEQYF
TGTGCCAGCAGCGATGGACAGGGAATCTCCTACGAGCAGTACTTC
>TRBV14|-|TRBD1|TRBJ1-5
CASSPTGAGPQHF
TGTGCCAGCAGCCCGACAGGGGCAGGGCCCCAGCATTTT
>TRBV7-2|-|TRBD2|TRBJ2-1
CASSARYFVTSGAQEQFF
TGTGCCAGCAGCGCACGCTATTTCGTTACTAGCGGGGCTCAGGAGCAGTTCTTC
>TRBV2|-|-|TRBJ2-1
CASRSGINSINEQFF
TGTGCCAGCCGTTCCGGGATCAACTCCATCAATGAGCAGTTCTTC
>TRBV5-6|-|-|TRBJ2-7
CASSPYGQIYEQYF
TGTGCCAGCAGCCCCTATGGGCAGATCTACGAGCAGTACTTC
>TRBV27|-|TRBD2|TRBJ2-7
CASSLGLAGEQYF
TGTGCCAGCAGTTTGGGACTAGCGGGCGAGCAGTACTTC
>TRBV7-8|once|TRBD1|TRBJ2-7
CASGLNSVGQEGGQYF
TGTGCCAGCGGCTTAAATAGTGTTGGACAGGAAGGAGGGCAGTACTTC
>TRBV7-3|-|-|TRBJ2-7
CASSLGPADAYEQYF
TGTGCCAGCAGCTTGGGTCCAGCGGACGCCTACGAGCAGTACTTC
>TRBV28|once|TRBD2|TRBJ2-3
CASSQREGPDTQYF
TGTGCCAGCAGTCAGCGGGAGGGCCCCGATACGCAGTATTTT
>TRBV19|-|TRBD1|TRBJ2-1
CATHKGTGSSYNEQFF
TGTGCCACCCATAAAGGGACAGGGAGCTCCTACAATGAGCAGTTCTTC
>TRBV19|-|-|TRBJ2-2
CASRLGPGGTGELFF
TGTGCCAGTCGCCTTGGACCCGGGGGAACCGGGGAGCTGTTTTTT
>TRBV28|-|TRBD2|TRBJ2-7
CASSLRPGIAGEQYF
TGTGCCAGCAGTTTACGGCCGGGGATAGCGGGCGAGCAGTACTTC
>TRBV14|-|-|TRBJ2-7
CASSHSLAPYEQYF
TGTGCCAGCAGCCACTCACTAGCCCCCTACGAGCAGTACTTC
>TRBV5-6|-|-|TRBJ2-3
CASSLRQSGADTQYF
TGTGCCAGCAGCTTGCGACAGTCGGGGGCAGATACGCAGTATTTT
>TRBV18|few|-|TRBJ1-4
CASSPTSSQGEKLFF
TGTGCCAGCTCACCTACCAGTTCTCAGGGGGAAAAACTGTTTTTT
>TRBV28|few|-|TRBJ1-1
CASAQFTLGVWAEAFF
TGTGCCAGCGCTCAATTTACGCTAGGGGTATGGGCTGAAGCTTTCTTT
>TRBV6-6|-|TRBD2|TRBJ2-7
CASSYATSGKGTRQYF
TGTGCCAGCAGTTACGCAACTAGCGGGAAGGGTACTAGGCAGTACTTC
>TRBV4-1|-|-|TRBJ2-7
CASSQQDTGADYEQYF
TGCGCCAGCAGCCAACAGGACACTGGGGCGGATTACGAGCAGTACTTC
>TRBV7-3|once|-|TRBJ2-6
CASSRLTAPNSGANGLTF
TGTGCCAGCAGCCGCCTAACGGCACCCAACTCTGGGGCCAACGGCCTGACTTTC
>TRBV19|-|-|TRBJ2-7
CASSRDSSYEQYF
TGTGCCAGTAGTCGCGACAGTTCCTACGAGCAGTACTTC
>TRBV4-3|-|-|TRBJ2-3
CASSQDYLEVSTDTQYF
TGCGCCAGCAGCCAAGATTATCTAGAGGTTAGCACAGATACGCAGTATTTT
>TRBV6-1|-|-|TRBJ2-1
CASSEAFGGLGQFF
TGTGCCAGCAGTGAAGCGTTCGGGGGTCTGGGGCAGTTCTTC
>TRBV7-2|-|-|TRBJ1-4
CASSLETPTNEKLFF
TGTGCCAGCAGCTTAGAGACACCAACTAATGAAAAACTGTTTTTT
>TRBV5-6|-|-|TRBJ1-1
CASSSSIEGLGEAFF
TGTGCCAGCAGCAGTTCGATAGAGGGATTGGGTGAAGCTTTCTTT
>TRBV6-1|-|TRBD2|TRBJ2-5
CATSSGLEQETQYF
TGTGCCACAAGCTCCGGACTAGAACAAGAGACCCAGTACTTC
>TRBV28|-|-|TRBJ1-1
CASSSGHPNTEAFF
TGTGCCAGCAGTTCAGGACACCCGAACACTGAAGCTTTCTTT
>TRBV7-2|-|-|TRBJ2-7
CASRPNGILYEQYF
TGTGCCAGCAGGCCCAACGGGATCCTCTACGAGCAGTACTTC
>TRBV28|-|TRBD2|TRBJ2-1
CASSRLAGGLEFDNEQFF
TGTGCCAGCAGTCGTCTAGCGGGAGGCTTGGAATTTGACAATGAGCAGTTCTTC
>TRBV15|-|TRBD1|TRBJ2-7
CATSQTGLGQYF
TGTGCCACCAGCCAGACAGGGTTGGGGCAGTACTTC
>TRBV7-2|once|TRBD2|TRBJ2-1
CASSLVGSGLNNEQFF
TGTGCCAGCAGCTTAGTTGGTAGCGGGCTTAACAATGAGCAGTTCTTC
>TRBV5-1|once|TRBD2|TRBJ2-3
CASSWTSGRGTDTQYF
TGCGCCAGCAGCTGGACTAGCGGGAGGGGAACAGATACGCAGTATTTT
>TRBV5-1|-|-|TRBJ2-7
CASSLEPGHAIYEQYF
TGCGCCAGCAGCTTGGAGCCGGGACACGCAATCTACGAGCAGTACTTC
>TRBV5-1|few|-|TRBJ2-6
CASSWGDSGANVLTF
TGCGCCAGCAGCTGGGGCGACTCTGGGGCCAACGTCCTGACTTTC
>TRBV5-4|-|TRBD2|TRBJ2-5
CASSTRLAGGSEETQYF
TGTGCCAGCAGCACCCGCCTAGCGGGAGGGTCAGAGGAGACCCAGTACTTC
>TRBV18|-|-|TRBJ2-7
CASSPPSQGFSEQYF
TGTGCCAGCTCACCACCCTCGCAGGGTTTTAGCGAGCAGTACTTC